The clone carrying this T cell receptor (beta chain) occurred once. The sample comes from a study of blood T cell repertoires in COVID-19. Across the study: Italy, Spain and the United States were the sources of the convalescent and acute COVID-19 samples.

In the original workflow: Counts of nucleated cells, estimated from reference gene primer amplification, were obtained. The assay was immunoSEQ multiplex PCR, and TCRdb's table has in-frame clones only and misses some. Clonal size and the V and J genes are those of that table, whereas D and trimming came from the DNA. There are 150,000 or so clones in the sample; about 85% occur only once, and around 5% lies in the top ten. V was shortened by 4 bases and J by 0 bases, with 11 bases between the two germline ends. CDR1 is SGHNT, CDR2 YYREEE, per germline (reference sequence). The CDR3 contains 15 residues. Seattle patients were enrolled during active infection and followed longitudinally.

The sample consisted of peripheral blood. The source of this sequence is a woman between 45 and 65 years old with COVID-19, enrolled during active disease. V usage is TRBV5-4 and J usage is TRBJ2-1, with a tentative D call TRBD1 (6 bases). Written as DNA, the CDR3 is TGTGCCAGCAGCGACAGGCTCAGCTCCTACAATGAGCAGTTCTTC. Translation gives CASSDRLSSYNEQFF.